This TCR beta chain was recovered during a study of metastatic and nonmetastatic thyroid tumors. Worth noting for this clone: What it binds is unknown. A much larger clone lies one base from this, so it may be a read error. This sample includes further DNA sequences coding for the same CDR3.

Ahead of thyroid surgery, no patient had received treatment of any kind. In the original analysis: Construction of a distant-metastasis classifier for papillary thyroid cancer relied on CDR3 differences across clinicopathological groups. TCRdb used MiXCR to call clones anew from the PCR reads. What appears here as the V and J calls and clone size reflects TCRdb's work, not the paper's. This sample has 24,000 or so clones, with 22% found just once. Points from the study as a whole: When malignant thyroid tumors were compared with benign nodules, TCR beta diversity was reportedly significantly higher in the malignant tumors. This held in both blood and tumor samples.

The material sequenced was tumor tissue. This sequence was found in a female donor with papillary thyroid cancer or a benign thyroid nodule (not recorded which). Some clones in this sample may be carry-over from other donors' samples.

The CDR3 DNA follows: TGCGCCAGCAGCGTCACAGGGTTCCTCGCTTTCTTC. Translation: CASSVTGFLAFF. The chain is built from TRBV5-1 and TRBJ1-1, with D possibly being TRBD1 (6 bases). CDR3 length: 12 residues. Looked up from germline, CDR1 is SGHRS and CDR2 is YFSETQ.